Shown below are 22 T cell receptor beta chains from a single sample sequenced in a study of blood T cells in healthy people across ages. Combining a sample-barcoded 5' primer with a J-beta primer mix, a second PCR ran for roughly 6 to 12 cycles. TCRdb independently ran MiXCR on the 5' RACE reads; one entry per CDR3 protein. The sample lists roughly 1.7 million distinct CDR3 sequences; roughly 30% were seen once. Sequencing was carried out using blood. These receptors were collected from a woman younger than 45 in good health.

The DNA for the CDR3 is TGTGCCTGGAGTGGGCTTAATGAAAAACTGTTTTTT. Residues: CAWSGLNEKLFF. The chain links TRBV30 to TRBJ1-4; D is uncertain. V gave up 1 base and J gave up 4 bases, with 4 bases separating them. Per the germline V gene, CDR1 is GTSNPN and CDR2 is SVGIG (reference sequence). This CDR3 has 12 residues.

This clonotype showed up just a few times. The chain employs TRBV27 and TRBJ2-6; TRBD2 aligns across 14 bases. Germline lookup yields CDR1 MNHEY and CDR2 SMNVEV (reference sequence). The CDR3 runs to 18 residues. Trimming cost V 4 bases and J 0 bases; bases outside gene matches: 2. CDR3: CASSSGLAGGSGANVLTF. The CDR3 region has the DNA TGTGCCAGCAGTTCCGGACTAGCGGGAGGCTCTGGGGCCAACGTCCTGACTTTC.

As for this clonotype: A much larger clone differs from this one at a single base, so this may be a read error. V usage is TRBV11-2 and J usage is TRBJ2-3, with D perhaps TRBD2 (5 bases). This CDR3 has 14 amino acids. Germline V CDR1 and CDR2: SGHAT, FQNNGV. CDR3 residues: CTSSLGLPTDTQYF. The CDR3 DNA reads as TGTACCAGCAGCTTAGGACTTCCCACAGATACGCAGTATTTT.

The rearrangement links TRBV2 to TRBJ1-6; D not resolved. V lost 4 bases to trimming and J lost 12 bases, with 7 bases between them. The CDR3 has 11 residues. Germline lookup yields CDR1 SNHLY and CDR2 FYNNEI. The CDR3 DNA follows: TGTGCCAGCAGTGGGGTCGAACCCCTCCACTTT. It yields the protein CASSGVEPLHF.

This clonotype has more than one count but fewer than ten. J is TRBJ2-7 and V is TRBV20-1; D gene uncertain. V was cut by 3 bases and J by 7 bases, with 13 bases left in between. CDR3 length equals 12 residues. In germline, CDR1 is DFQATT, CDR2 SNEGSKA (reference sequence). CDR3 sequence: CSASDVRYEQYF. DNA for the CDR3: TGCAGTGCTAGTGATGTGCGGTATGAGCAGTACTTC.

In regard to this clonotype: Its ends do not fully match the called genes, so a read error is possible. The chain employs TRBV3-1 and TRBJ2-4, with D perhaps matching TRBD1 (6 bases). The CDR3 covers 16 residues. The germline V gene has CDR1 LGHDT and CDR2 YNNKEL (reference sequence). CDR3 nucleotide sequence: TGTGCCGGCAGCTCGCGCAACAGGGTAACCAAAAACATTCAGTACTTC. It codes for CAGSSRNRVTKNIQYF.

J is TRBJ2-5 and V is TRBV6-5; TRBD2 aligns across 8 bases. Germline V gene data show CDR1 as MNHEY and CDR2 as SVGAGI. This CDR3 region has 15 residues. V was clipped by 5 bases and J by 4 bases; unmatched bases: 9. CDR3 amino acids: CASSHYSGVGETQYF. As DNA, the CDR3 is TGTGCCAGCAGTCACTATAGCGGGGTTGGAGAGACCCAGTACTTC.

This clonotype was seen only a few times. V is TRBV3-1 and J is TRBJ2-1; D uncertain. From germline, CDR1 is LGHDT and CDR2 YNNKEL (reference sequence). With 1 base removed from V and 4 bases from J, the gap between germline ends came to 11 bases. This CDR3 comprises 15 residues. Written as DNA, the CDR3 is TGTGCCAGCAGCCAAGCTAGTGGGGAATACAATGAGCAGTTCTTC. Translated, it gives CASSQASGEYNEQFF.

The J gene is TRBJ2-1, the V gene TRBV3-1; 7 bases agree with TRBD2. Per germline, CDR1 LGHDT and CDR2 YNNKEL (reference sequence). There are 17 residues in the CDR3. With 0 bases clipped from V and 6 bases from J, the junction kept 11 bases outside the gene matches. The CDR3 sequence is CASSQDRLALGRNEQFF. The CDR3 DNA is TGTGCCAGCAGCCAAGATCGACTAGCCCTGGGCCGCAATGAGCAGTTCTTC.

In the case of this clonotype: This may arise from a read error, as a much more abundant clone is one base away. The chain carries TRBV6-6 and TRBJ2-7; D possibly corresponds to TRBD1 (5 bases). The CDR3 totals 14 residues. V lost 6 bases, J lost 5 bases, and 17 bases lay in between. CDR1 and CDR2 from the germline V gene are MNHNY and SVGAGI (reference sequence). Written as DNA, the CDR3 is TGTGCCAGCAGCCCTCAAACAGGCCCCCACGAGCAGTACTTC. Translation gives CASSPQTGPHEQYF.

The chain is built from TRBV7-9 and TRBJ1-4; 7 bases line up with TRBD1. This CDR3 comprises 14 residues. Looked up from germline, CDR1 is SEHNR and CDR2 is FQNEAQ (reference sequence). The V segment lost 5 bases and the J segment 5 bases; nucleotides outside the gene matches: 5. The CDR3 nucleotides read TGTGCCAGCAGCCCCGACAGGGAGAATGAAAAACTGTTTTTT. It encodes CASSPDRENEKLFF.

V usage is TRBV6-5 and J usage is TRBJ1-1; no reliable D call. V was pared by 6 bases and J by 3 bases, with 8 bases between. CDR3 size: 12 residues. CDR1 is MNHEY, CDR2 SVGAGI, per germline. The DNA of the CDR3 is TGTGCCAGCAGCCAATGGGACACTGAAGCTTTCTTT. Its translation: CASSQWDTEAFF.

A note on this clonotype: With a much larger clone just one base away, this may be a read error. CDR3 sequence: CSASEKGGVSCEQYF. CDR3 in DNA: TGCAGTGCTAGCGAGAAGGGAGGGGTTTCCTGCGAGCAGTACTTC. The V and J genes are TRBV20-1 and TRBJ2-5, with TRBD2 matching over 7 bases. TRBJ2-7 explains the end of the DNA better; the J call may be wrong. The germline gives CDR1 DFQATT, CDR2 SNEGSKA (reference sequence). This CDR3 has 15 residues.

This clonotype was seen only once. One end of the junction varies from germline; a read error may be responsible. V usage is TRBV27 and J usage is TRBJ2-3; 8 bases agree with TRBD2. Germline assignment: CDR1 MNHEY and CDR2 SMNVEV (reference sequence). CDR3 length: 16 amino acids. The CDR3 spells CASSLLDGGETGTQYF. For the CDR3, the DNA is TGTGCCAGCAGTTTACTTGACGGGGGGGAGACAGGTACGCAGTATTTT.

This clonotype has more than one count but fewer than ten. This chain uses TRBV7-3 with TRBJ2-5; unclear D gene. Germline CDR1 and CDR2: SGHTA and FQGTGA. Between the trimmed V and J ends, which lost 9 bases and 0 bases, there was a span of 11 bases. This CDR3 comprises 13 residues. The CDR3, as DNA: TGTGCCAGTAGTGAGAGGAACCAAGAGACCCAGTACTTC. Encoded protein: CASSERNQETQYF.

This clonotype was observed a few times. The gene calls are TRBV3-1 and TRBJ2-5, with TRBD2 matching 9 bases. The J call may be mistaken, given a closer DNA end match to TRBJ2-7. Germline CDR1 LGHDT, CDR2 YNNKEL (reference sequence). This CDR3 has 15 residues. The CDR3 DNA reads as TGTGCCAGCAGCCTCCTTGGCGGGGGGGCCGACGAGCAGTACTTC. It is translated as CASSLLGGGADEQYF.

This clonotype appeared a few times. This chain links TRBV11-3 with TRBJ2-5; D is unclear. Trimming removed 1 base at V and 5 bases at J, with 8 bases between. Looked up from germline, CDR1 is SGHNT and CDR2 is YENEEA. The CDR3 consists of 13 residues. In DNA, the CDR3 is TGTGCCAGCAGCTTAGCTAATTCGGAGACCCAGTACTTC. Translation gives CASSLANSETQYF. Full variable domain (outside the CDR3, taken from reference TRBV11-3 and TRBJ2-5): EAGVVQSPRYKIIEKKQPVAFWCNPISGHNTLYWYLQNLGQGPELLIRYENEEAVDDSQLPKDRFSAERLKGVDSTLKIQPAELGDSAVYLCASSLANSETQYFGPGTRLLVL.

This clonotype was recorded a few times. This chain uses TRBV28 with TRBJ2-1; D may be TRBD2 (6 bases). This CDR3 region has 14 residues. With 3 bases removed from V and 10 bases from J, the gap between germline ends came to 16 bases. The V gene's germline CDR1 is MDHEN and CDR2 SYDVKM. DNA of the CDR3: TGTGCCAGCAGTTTTTATAGCGGTTCAGGGGAGCAGTTCTTC. Translation gives CASSFYSGSGEQFF.

This rearrangement joins TRBV5-1 to TRBJ1-2; TRBD1 aligns across 7 bases. CDR1 SGHRS and CDR2 YFSETQ come from the germline V gene. J gave up 1 base and V 5 bases, and 8 bases lay outside the gene matches. The CDR3 extends over 15 amino acids. The CDR3 region is CASSEGDSLNYGYTF. In DNA form, the CDR3 reads TGCGCCAGCAGTGAAGGGGACAGCCTTAACTATGGCTACACCTTC.

V is TRBV18 and J is TRBJ2-7; TRBD1 agrees at 11 bases. CDR3 length: 14 amino acids. The junction had 3 bases not matched to a gene; V was cut back by 5 bases and J by 3 bases. From germline, CDR1 is KGHSH and CDR2 LQKENI. CDR3 sequence: CASSEDRGRYEQYF. In DNA, the CDR3 is TGTGCCAGCTCAGAGGACAGGGGGCGCTACGAGCAGTACTTC. Full variable domain (remainder filled in from reference TRBV18 and TRBJ2-7): NAGVMQNPRHLVRRRGQEARLRCSPMKGHSHVYWYRQLPEEGLKFMVYLQKENIIDESGMPKERFSAEFPKEGPSILRIQQVVRGDSAAYFCASSEDRGRYEQYFGPGTRLTVT.

This clonotype was detected only a few times. The chain recombines TRBV12-5 with TRBJ1-1; D gene unclear. V shed 6 bases and J shed 9 bases, with 14 bases lying between them. CDR1 LGHNT and CDR2 FRNRAP come from the germline V gene. This CDR3 region has 12 residues. This CDR3 reads CASGFEGSQAFF. As DNA, the CDR3 is TGTGCTAGTGGGTTTGAAGGGTCTCAAGCTTTCTTT.

This clonotype came up a few times. The chain uses TRBV9 and TRBJ2-7; D perhaps matches TRBD1 (6 bases). CDR3 length: 14 residues. Germline-derived CDR1 and CDR2 are SGDLS and YYNGEE. Deletions cut 3 bases from V and 3 bases from J, with 13 bases between. The CDR3 nucleotides read TGTGCCAGCAGCGCCGATGGGGGCAGCTACGAGCAGTACTTC. Residues: CASSADGGSYEQYF.